The source of this T cell receptor (beta chain) is a study of cytomegalovirus exposure and HLA in healthy donors. The germline gives CDR1 SGDLS, CDR2 YYNGEE. The CDR3 is 16 residues long. Trimming took off 0 bases at V and 3 bases at J, with 14 bases between the two ends. Researchers ran the PCR with 60 Vbeta and 13 Jbeta primers. Assay: immunoSEQ multiplex PCR; the TCRdb copy retains only in-frame clones and omits some. The sample carries around 150,000 clones, around four fifths recorded once. The V gene is TRBV9, the J gene TRBJ2-3; TRBD2 might be the D (5 bases). This sequence originates from a man aged 30-40 years in good health and CMV-seronegative. The sample comprised PBMCs. CDR3: CASSVGKGGRTDTQYF. The CDR3 DNA follows: TGTGCCAGCAGCGTAGGTAAGGGCGGGCGGACAGATACGCAGTATTTT.